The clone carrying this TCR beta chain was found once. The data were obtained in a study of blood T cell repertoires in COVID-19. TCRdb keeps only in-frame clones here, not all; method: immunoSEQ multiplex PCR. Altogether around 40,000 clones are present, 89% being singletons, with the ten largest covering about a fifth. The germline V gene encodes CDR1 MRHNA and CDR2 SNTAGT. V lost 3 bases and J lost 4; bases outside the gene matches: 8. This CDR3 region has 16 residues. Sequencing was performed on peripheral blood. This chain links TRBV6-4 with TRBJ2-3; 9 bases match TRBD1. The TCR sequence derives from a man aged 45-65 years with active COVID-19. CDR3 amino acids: CASSENRGRGADTQYF. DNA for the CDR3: TGTGCCAGCAGTGAAAACAGGGGGCGCGGTGCAGATACGCAGTATTTT.